The 17 T cell receptor beta chains below were found in one sample sequenced in a study of OX40 agonist ivuxolimab in advanced cancers. The repertoire was sequenced with immunoSEQ multiplex PCR; TCRdb's copy has only in-frame clones and lacks some. This table holds around 56,000 clones, nearly 90% found once. The source was CD4+ or CD8+ T cells sorted from blood, collected in a trial of the OX40 agonist ivuxolimab. Every receptor here comes from an adult with an advanced solid tumor such as melanoma, head and neck, liver or kidney cancer.

The chain joins TRBV9 to TRBJ2-3, with 13 bases that match TRBD2. The junction had 9 bases not matched to a gene; V was cut back by 1 base and J by 4 bases. The CDR3 consists of 18 residues. Germline lookup yields CDR1 SGDLS and CDR2 YYNGEE. CDR3 DNA: TGTGCCAGCAGCGTAATCCCACTAGCGGGAGGGTGGGCAGATACGCAGTATTTT. This encodes CASSVIPLAGGWADTQYF.

The rearrangement uses TRBV4-1 and TRBJ1-1; the D is unclear. The CDR3 is 14 residues long. Germline V lookup: CDR1 MGHRA, CDR2 YSYEKL. V gave up 2 bases and J gave up 1 base, with 8 bases separating them. The CDR3 sequence is CASSQLHQNTEAFF. CDR3 in DNA: TGCGCCAGCAGCCAACTACACCAGAACACTGAAGCTTTCTTT.

This rearrangement joins TRBV7-2 to TRBJ2-3; TRBD2 is a possible D gene (6 bases). Germline lookup yields CDR1 SGHTA and CDR2 FQGNSA. V lost 5 bases to trimming and J lost 5 bases, with 14 bases between them. The CDR3 sequence is 14 residues long. CDR3 sequence (DNA): TGTGCCAGCAGCGTGGCGGTGGGGGGAGATACGCAGTATTTT. Protein product: CASSVAVGGDTQYF.

In DNA form, the CDR3 reads TGTGCCAGCAGTATTGTCAGGGGTACGCACAATGAGCAGTTCTTC. Translation: CASSIVRGTHNEQFF. V gene TRBV27 combines with J gene TRBJ2-1, with D perhaps matching TRBD1 (6 bases). Germline assignment: CDR1 MNHEY and CDR2 SMNVEV (reference sequence). V gave up 5 bases and J gave up 5 bases, with 16 bases separating them. This CDR3 has 15 residues.

The chain links TRBV9 to TRBJ2-1, with a possible D match to TRBD2 (7 bases). Trimming stripped 5 bases from V and 8 bases from J, with 14 bases between. Germline V gene sequence: CDR1 SGDLS, CDR2 YYNGEE. The length of the CDR3 is 13 residues. CDR3 loop: CASSGGAIDEQFF. Written as DNA, the CDR3 is TGTGCCAGCAGTGGGGGGGCTATTGATGAGCAGTTCTTC.

This clone counts as medium-sized. The sample contains more than one DNA sequence encoding this CDR3. The V gene is TRBV5-1, the J gene TRBJ1-5; D gene ambiguous. V was shortened by 0 bases and J by 3 bases, with 4 bases between the two germline ends. The V gene's germline CDR1 is SGHRS and CDR2 YFSETQ. This CDR3 spans 13 amino acids. CDR3 sequence: CASSLGVNQPQHF. CDR3 nucleotides: TGCGCCAGCAGCTTGGGAGTCAATCAGCCCCAGCATTTT.

The V call is TRBV28, the J call TRBJ1-1; D gene uncertain. CDR3 length equals 12 residues. With 1 base removed from V and 7 bases from J, the gap between germline ends came to 7 bases. Germline CDR1 is MDHEN and CDR2 is SYDVKM. The DNA of the CDR3 is TGTGCCAGCAGTTTATCCCCAGATGAAGCTTTCTTT. As protein: CASSLSPDEAFF.

The gene calls are TRBV28 and TRBJ2-5; D is uncertain. CDR1 MDHEN and CDR2 SYDVKM come from the germline V gene. This CDR3 is 14 amino acids long. Trimming cost V 3 bases and J 1 base, with 9 bases left between them. In DNA form, the CDR3 reads TGTGCCAGCAGTTTGCTGTCTATCCAAGAGACCCAGTACTTC. This gives the protein CASSLLSIQETQYF.

The chain carries TRBV5-6 and TRBJ2-7, with 8 bases aligning to TRBD1. The V segment lost 3 bases and the J segment 2 bases; nucleotides outside the gene matches: 1. CDR3 length equals 13 residues. Per germline, CDR1 SGHDT and CDR2 YYEEEE. CDR3 in amino acids: CASSSQGAYEQYF. The CDR3 DNA follows: TGTGCCAGCAGCTCACAGGGGGCCTACGAGCAGTACTTC. Looking up the rest from reference TRBV5-6 and TRBJ2-7 gives the full variable domain: DAGVTQSPTHLIKTRGQQVTLRCSPKSGHDTVSWYQQALGQGPQFIFQYYEEEERQRGNFPDRFSGHQFPNYSSELNVNALLLGDSALYLCASSSQGAYEQYFGPGTRLTVT.

The rearrangement uses TRBV5-5 and TRBJ2-7; D not certain. Trimming pared 4 bases from V and 2 bases from J, leaving 19 bases between. The germline gives CDR1 SGHKS, CDR2 YYEKEE (reference sequence). CDR3 length: 16 amino acids. The CDR3 loop reads CASSHRAVPSTYEQYF. CDR3 DNA: TGTGCCAGCAGCCACCGAGCCGTCCCATCAACCTACGAGCAGTACTTC. The complete variable domain, with remaining parts taken from reference TRBV5-5 and TRBJ2-7, reads DAGVTQSPTHLIKTRGQQVTLRCSPISGHKSVSWYQQVLGQGPQFIFQYYEKEERGRGNFPDRFSARQFPNYSSELNVNALLLGDSALYLCASSHRAVPSTYEQYFGPGTRLTVT.

The table lists this clone with a count of one. This chain joins TRBV2 and TRBJ2-3; TRBD2 aligns across 9 bases. Losses at the gene ends were 8 bases for V and 1 base for J; bases not matched to a gene: 7. Germline V gene data show CDR1 as SNHLY and CDR2 as FYNNEI. There are 15 residues in the CDR3. The DNA for the CDR3 is TGTGCCAGCGCTACAGCTAGCGGGGGCACAGATACGCAGTATTTT. This sequence encodes CASATASGGTDTQYF. Variable domain in full (rest from reference TRBV2 and TRBJ2-3): EPEVTQTPSHQVTQMGQEVILRCVPISNHLYFYWYRQILGQKVEFLVSFYNNEISEKSEIFDDQFSVERPDGSNFTLKIRSTKLEDSAMYFCASATASGGTDTQYFGPGTRLTVL.

The chain recombines TRBV4-1 with TRBJ1-1, with D perhaps matching TRBD1 (5 bases). The ends were cut back, 3 bases at V and 8 bases at J, with 16 bases in the middle. Germline V gives CDR1 MGHRA, CDR2 YSYEKL. This CDR3 has 14 amino acids. The CDR3 sequence is CASSHSGGHPEAFF. For the CDR3, the DNA is TGCGCCAGCAGCCACTCGGGAGGACACCCGGAAGCTTTCTTT.

The CDR3 sequence: CASSVGQAYEQYV. The DNA of the CDR3 is TGTGCCAGCAGTGTCGGACAGGCCTACGAGCAGTACGTC. The genes are TRBV6-1 and TRBJ2-7; 7 nucleotides line up with TRBD1. The CDR3 totals 13 residues. Germline CDR1 reads MNHNS; CDR2 reads SASEGT. Trimming at V came to 4 bases and at J to 2 bases, leaving 2 bases not matched to a gene.

This clone was seen once. The chain couples TRBV4-3 to TRBJ2-5; no firm D call. The end of the DNA aligns better with TRBJ2-7, so the J call may be wrong. CDR1 and CDR2 (germline): LGHNA, YSLEER. The CDR3 consists of 14 residues. CDR3 coding DNA: TGCGCCAGCAGCCAAGGGATAGCAGGTTACGAGCAGTACTTC. Translating it yields CASSQGIAGYEQYF.

The chain links TRBV5-1 to TRBJ2-1, with D possibly being TRBD1 (5 bases). This CDR3 spans 14 amino acids. Germline CDR1 and CDR2: SGHRS and YFSETQ. Between the trimmed V and J ends, which lost 2 bases and 3 bases, there was a span of 9 bases. CDR3 amino acids: CASSFDRVYNEQFF. CDR3 sequence (DNA): TGCGCCAGCAGCTTTGACAGAGTCTACAATGAGCAGTTCTTC. The full variable domain, with the rest looked up from reference TRBV5-1 and TRBJ2-1, is KAGVTQTPRYLIKTRGQQVTLSCSPISGHRSVSWYQQTPGQGLQFLFEYFSETQRNKGNFPGRFSGRQFSNSRSEMNVSTLELGDSALYLCASSFDRVYNEQFFGPGTRLTVL.

The chain recombines TRBV27 with TRBJ1-2; TRBD1 aligns across 7 bases. This CDR3 has 14 amino acids. The germline CDR1 and CDR2 sequences are MNHEY and SMNVEV (reference sequence). V lost 5 bases and J lost 1; bases outside the gene matches: 4. The CDR3 protein is CASSRDRFNYGYTF. The CDR3 DNA follows: TGTGCCAGCAGTCGGGACAGATTTAACTATGGCTACACCTTC.

The gene calls are TRBV18 and TRBJ1-1, with D possibly matching TRBD1 (6 bases). Looked up from germline, CDR1 is KGHSH and CDR2 is LQKENI. The length of the CDR3 is 12 residues. Trimming removed 4 bases at V and 5 bases at J, with 8 bases between. The CDR3 here is CASSLGQTEAFF. The CDR3 DNA is TGTGCCAGCTCACTCGGACAGACTGAAGCTTTCTTT. The whole variable domain, filled in from reference TRBV18 and TRBJ1-1, reads NAGVMQNPRHLVRRRGQEARLRCSPMKGHSHVYWYRQLPEEGLKFMVYLQKENIIDESGMPKERFSAEFPKEGPSILRIQQVVRGDSAAYFCASSLGQTEAFFGQGTRLTVV.